This T cell receptor beta chain was observed in a study of T-cell memory formation after mild COVID-19. The V segment lost 5 bases and the J segment 3 bases; nucleotides outside the gene matches: 4. Germline V gives CDR1 SGHRS, CDR2 YFSETQ. CDR3 size: 16 residues. This clonotype was seen at least ten times. TCRdb re-called the 5' RACE reads through MiXCR, storing one row per CDR3 protein. The sample has about 350,000 distinct CDR3 sequences; around 15% are singletons. Source material: PBMCs or a T cell subset sorted from them (not recorded which). The chain is built from TRBV5-1 and TRBJ2-3; 15 nucleotides match TRBD2. The sequence came from a man aged 18 to 30 who had mild COVID-19 (a few samples of this study predate the infection). Cell type and time point are not known. For the CDR3, the DNA is TGCGCCAGCAGATCCGGGACTAGCGGGGGGACAGATACGCAGTATTTT. Protein sequence: CASRSGTSGGTDTQYF.